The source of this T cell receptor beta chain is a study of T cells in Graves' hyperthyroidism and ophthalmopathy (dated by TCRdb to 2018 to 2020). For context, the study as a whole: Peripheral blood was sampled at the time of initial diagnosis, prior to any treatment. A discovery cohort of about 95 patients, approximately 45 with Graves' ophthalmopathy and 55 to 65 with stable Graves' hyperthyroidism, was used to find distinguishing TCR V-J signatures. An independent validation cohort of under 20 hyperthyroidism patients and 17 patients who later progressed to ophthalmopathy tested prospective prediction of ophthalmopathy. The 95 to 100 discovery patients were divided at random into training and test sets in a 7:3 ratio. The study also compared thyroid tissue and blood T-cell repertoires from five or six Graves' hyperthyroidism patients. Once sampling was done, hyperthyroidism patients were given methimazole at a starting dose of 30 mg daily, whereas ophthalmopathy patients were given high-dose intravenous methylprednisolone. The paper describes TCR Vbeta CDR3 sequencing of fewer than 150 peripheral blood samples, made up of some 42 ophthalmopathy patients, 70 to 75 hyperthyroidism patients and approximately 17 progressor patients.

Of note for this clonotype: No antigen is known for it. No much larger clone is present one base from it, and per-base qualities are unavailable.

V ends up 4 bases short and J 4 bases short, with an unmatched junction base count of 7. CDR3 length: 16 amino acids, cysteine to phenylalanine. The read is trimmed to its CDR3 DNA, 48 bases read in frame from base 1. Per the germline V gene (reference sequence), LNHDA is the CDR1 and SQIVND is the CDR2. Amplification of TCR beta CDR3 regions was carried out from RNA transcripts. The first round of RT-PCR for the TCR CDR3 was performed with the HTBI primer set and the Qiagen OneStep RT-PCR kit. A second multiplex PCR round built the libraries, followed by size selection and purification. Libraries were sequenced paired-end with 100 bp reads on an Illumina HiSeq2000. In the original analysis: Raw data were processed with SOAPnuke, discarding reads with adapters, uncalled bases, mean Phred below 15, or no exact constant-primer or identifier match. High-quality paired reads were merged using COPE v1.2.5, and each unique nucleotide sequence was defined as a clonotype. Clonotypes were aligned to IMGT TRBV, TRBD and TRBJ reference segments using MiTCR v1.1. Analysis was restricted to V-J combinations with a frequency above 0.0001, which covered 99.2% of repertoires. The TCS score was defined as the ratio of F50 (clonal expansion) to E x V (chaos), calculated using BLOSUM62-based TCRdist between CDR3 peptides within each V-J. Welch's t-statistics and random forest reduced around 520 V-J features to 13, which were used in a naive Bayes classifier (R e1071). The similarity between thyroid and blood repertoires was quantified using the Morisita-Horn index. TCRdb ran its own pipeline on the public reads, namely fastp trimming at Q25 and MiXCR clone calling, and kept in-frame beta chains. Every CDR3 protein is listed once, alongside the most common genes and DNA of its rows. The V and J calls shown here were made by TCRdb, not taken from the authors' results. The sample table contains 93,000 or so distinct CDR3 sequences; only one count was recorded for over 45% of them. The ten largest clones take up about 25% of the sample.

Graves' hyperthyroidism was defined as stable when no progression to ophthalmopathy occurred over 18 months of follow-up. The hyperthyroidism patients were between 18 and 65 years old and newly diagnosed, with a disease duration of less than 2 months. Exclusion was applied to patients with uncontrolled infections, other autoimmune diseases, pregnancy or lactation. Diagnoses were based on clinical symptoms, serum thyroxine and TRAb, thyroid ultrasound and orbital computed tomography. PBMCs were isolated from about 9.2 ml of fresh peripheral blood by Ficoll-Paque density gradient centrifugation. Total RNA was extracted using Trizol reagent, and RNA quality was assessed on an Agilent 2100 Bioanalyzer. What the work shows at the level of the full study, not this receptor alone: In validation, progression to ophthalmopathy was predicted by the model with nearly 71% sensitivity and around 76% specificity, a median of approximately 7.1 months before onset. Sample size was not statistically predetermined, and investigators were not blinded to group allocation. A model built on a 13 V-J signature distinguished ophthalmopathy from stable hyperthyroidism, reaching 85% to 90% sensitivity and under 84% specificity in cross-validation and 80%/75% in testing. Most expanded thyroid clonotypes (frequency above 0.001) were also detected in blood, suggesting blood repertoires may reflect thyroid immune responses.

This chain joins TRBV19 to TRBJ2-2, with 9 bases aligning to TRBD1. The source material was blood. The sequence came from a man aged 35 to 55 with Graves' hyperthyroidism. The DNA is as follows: TGTGCCAGTAGTAACGGACAGGGGCATAGCACCGGGGAGCTGTTTTTT. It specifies CASSNGQGHSTGELFF. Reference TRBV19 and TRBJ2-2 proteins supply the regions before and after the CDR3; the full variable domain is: DGGITQSPKYLFRKEGQNVTLSCEQNLNHDAMYWYRQDPGQGLRLIYYSQIVNDFQKGDIAEGYSVSREKKESFPLTVTSAQKNPTAFYLCASSNGQGHSTGELFFGEGSRLTVL.